This T cell receptor (beta chain) is from a study of blood T cells in healthy people across ages. For this clonotype: What it binds is not known.

Germline CDR1 is MNHNY and CDR2 is SVGAGI (reference sequence). V was clipped by 7 bases and J by 2 bases, with 9 bases between them. The CDR3 runs 13 residues. The authors extracted at least 6 micrograms of total RNA per sample. Study findings and constraints: Significant beta diversity loss was already apparent by age approximately 40, declining roughly linearly.

It was with a sample-barcoded 5' primer and a J-beta primer mix that a second PCR of roughly 6 to 12 cycles was run. Each cDNA molecule was tagged by a template-switch adaptor with 12 random nucleotides. Each CDR3 protein gets one entry after TCRdb re-called the 5' RACE reads with MiXCR. There are 450,000 to 700,000 distinct CDR3 sequences in the sample; approximately 30% occur only once, and about 18% lies in the top ten. V and J are TRBV6-6 and TRBJ2-4; D not certain. The receptor's source is a woman aged 70-85 years in good health. The source material was blood. The CDR3 loop reads CASMGAPKNIQYF. In nucleotides, the CDR3 is TGTGCCAGCATGGGCGCTCCCAAAAACATTCAGTACTTC.